The 7 T cell receptor beta chains below were found in one sample sequenced in a study of T cells in localized non-small cell lung cancer. The protocol was immunoSEQ multiplex PCR, while the TCRdb copy is restricted to in-frame clones and leaves out a portion. The sample lists roughly 34,000 clones; about 81% were seen once. Sample: peripheral blood, taken before any cancer treatment. All receptors come from a male donor aged 60 or over with stage II squamous cell lung carcinoma.

The CDR3, as DNA: TGTGCCAGCAGTGACAACCTACTAGCGGGTGGCGATACGCAGTATTTT. It codes for CASSDNLLAGGDTQYF. This chain joins TRBV2 and TRBJ2-3; 9 positions match TRBD2. CDR3 length: 16 amino acids. The V and J ends lost 3 bases and 6 bases, in that order; junction bases with no gene match: 10. Germline V gives CDR1 SNHLY, CDR2 FYNNEI.

The chain has TRBV9 and TRBJ2-5; D is possibly TRBD1 (7 bases). The CDR3 is 16 amino acids. Germline values: CDR1 SGDLS, CDR2 YYNGEE. Trimming cost V 4 bases and J 2 bases, with 18 bases left between them. The DNA of the CDR3 is TGTGCCAGCAGCCCCAGGGGGGAGCCCTCGCAAGAGACCCAGTACTTC. Protein: CASSPRGEPSQETQYF. The complete variable domain, with remaining parts taken from reference TRBV9 and TRBJ2-5, reads DSGVTQTPKHLITATGQRVTLRCSPRSGDLSVYWYQQSLDQGLQFLIQYYNGEERAKGNILERFSAQQFPDLHSELNLSSLELGDSALYFCASSPRGEPSQETQYFGPGTRLLVL.

In this sample, this clone turned up a few times. The chain combines TRBV28 with TRBJ1-3; maybe TRBD1 (5 bases). CDR1 MDHEN and CDR2 SYDVKM come from the germline V gene. Trimming cost V 5 bases and J 0 bases, with 17 bases left between them. This CDR3 has 17 amino acids. The CDR3 DNA sequence: TGTGCCAGCAGTCCACCCCCGGGACCGAGCTCTGGAAACACCATATATTTT. It is translated as CASSPPPGPSSGNTIYF. Full variable domain (missing parts from reference TRBV28 and TRBJ1-3): DVKVTQSSRYLVKRTGEKVFLECVQDMDHENMFWYRQDPGLGLRLIYFSYDVKMKEKGDIPEGYSVSREKKERFSLILESASTNQTSMYLCASSPPPGPSSGNTIYFGEGSWLTVV.

J is TRBJ1-4 and V is TRBV27; TRBD1 matches at 12 bases. The CDR3 consists of 16 residues. Looked up from germline, CDR1 is MNHEY and CDR2 is SMNVEV (reference sequence). V was pared by 2 bases and J by 8 bases, with 6 bases of the junction left unmatched. This CDR3 reads CASSLGGTGGEEKLFF. Here the CDR3 DNA reads TGTGCCAGCAGTTTAGGAGGGACAGGGGGCGAAGAAAAACTGTTTTTT.

This clone was seen only a few times. The chain has TRBV19 and TRBJ1-5; D gene unclear. This CDR3 region has 15 residues. Looked up from germline, CDR1 is LNHDA and CDR2 is SQIVND (reference sequence). Trimming removed 3 bases from V and 0 bases from J, with 9 bases in between. CDR3 nucleotides: TGTGCCAGTAGTATCTTCCGAGATAGCAATCAGCCCCAGCATTTT. This encodes CASSIFRDSNQPQHF.

The sample holds one count of this clone. The chain uses TRBV19 and TRBJ2-1, with 8 positions matching TRBD2. The germline CDR1 and CDR2 sequences are LNHDA and SQIVND (reference sequence). The junction had 10 bases not matched to a gene; V was cut back by 3 bases and J by 9 bases. The CDR3 has 15 amino acids. CDR3: CASSIRSGGQGEQFF. DNA for the CDR3: TGTGCCAGTAGTATTAGAAGCGGGGGTCAAGGTGAGCAGTTCTTC. Full variable domain (rest looked up from reference TRBV19 and TRBJ2-1): DGGITQSPKYLFRKEGQNVTLSCEQNLNHDAMYWYRQDPGQGLRLIYYSQIVNDFQKGDIAEGYSVSREKKESFPLTVTSAQKNPTAFYLCASSIRSGGQGEQFFGPGTRLTVL.

The chain recombines TRBV29-1 with TRBJ2-7; tentative D call: TRBD1 (5 bases). This CDR3 has 12 residues. Germline V gives CDR1 SQVTM, CDR2 ANQGSEA. V lost 4 bases and J 6 bases, leaving 13 bases between the germline ends. The CDR3 DNA reads TGCAGCGTTGGGGCAGGGCCCCGCGAGCAGTACTTC. Protein: CSVGAGPREQYF.